Listed below are T cell receptor beta chains from one sample, sequenced in a study of radiotherapy plus CTLA-4 blockade in lung cancer. Clones were sequenced by immunoSEQ multiplex PCR, and TCRdb holds only the in-frame ones, with some missing. The sample has over 45,000 clones, 70% to 80% seen once. This material consisted of peripheral blood, taken from a patient treated with radiotherapy plus ipilimumab. All receptors derive from a human donor with non-small cell lung cancer who had a complete response to radiotherapy plus ipilimumab. Each CDR3 is given with its conserved first and last residue. D genes are given only for firm matches. A clone size is listed for some rows: how often the clone was seen (once, few, many), or a class if it is expanded.

J gene | clone size | D gene | V gene | CDR3 protein | CDR3 DNA
TRBJ1-4 | - | - | TRBV7-2 | CASSLENGGGEKLFF | TGTGCCAGCAGCTTAGAGAACGGGGGAGGAGAAAAACTGTTTTTT
TRBJ1-5 | - | TRBD1 | TRBV18 | CASSLLPGTGTFVYHNQPQHF | TGTGCCAGCTCATTACTCCCCGGGACAGGCACTTTCGTCTACCACAATCAGCCCCAGCATTTT
TRBJ1-2 | once | - | TRBV5-1 | CASSLEGGGYTF | TGCGCCAGCAGCTTGGAAGGAGGCGGCTACACCTTC
TRBJ2-1 | - | TRBD1 | TRBV29-1 | CSAGTGALNEQFF | TGCAGCGCCGGGACAGGGGCCCTCAATGAGCAGTTCTTC
TRBJ2-5 | - | TRBD1 | TRBV7-2 | CASSTGTGQETQYF | TGTGCCAGCAGCACGGGGACAGGGCAAGAGACCCAGTACTTC
TRBJ2-6 | - | - | TRBV5-8 | CASSTPRAGLTSGANVLTF | TGTGCCAGCAGCACTCCTAGGGCAGGACTGACCTCTGGGGCCAACGTCCTGACTTTC
TRBJ1-1 | - | - | TRBV4-1 | CASSQDLWEGAEAFF | TGCGCCAGCAGCCAAGATCTTTGGGAGGGCGCTGAAGCTTTCTTT
TRBJ1-6 | - | TRBD1 | TRBV10-3 | CAISESQGESPLHF | TGTGCCATCAGTGAGTCGCAGGGGGAATCACCCCTCCACTTT
TRBJ2-2 | - | - | TRBV6-5 | CVARGTVNTGELFF | TGTGTCGCCCGGGGGACAGTAAACACCGGGGAGCTGTTTTTT
TRBJ2-2 | - | TRBD2 | TRBV11-3 | CASSLYLTSGSLGGELFF | TGTGCCAGCAGCTTATACTTAACTAGCGGGAGCTTAGGCGGGGAGCTGTTTTTT
TRBJ1-1 | - | TRBD1 | TRBV6-1 | CASRSRDRGKTEAFF | TGTGCCAGCAGATCACGGGACAGGGGAAAAACTGAAGCTTTCTTT
TRBJ1-1 | once | - | TRBV27 | CASSLSGGAGTEAFF | TGTGCCAGCAGTTTATCGGGAGGGGCTGGCACTGAAGCTTTCTTT
TRBJ2-3 | - | TRBD2 | TRBV11-3 | CASSSLFGGSLADTQYF | TGTGCCAGCAGCTCCCTGTTTGGCGGGAGTCTGGCAGATACGCAGTATTTT
TRBJ2-1 | - | - | TRBV5-1 | CASRGEYNEQFF | TGCGCCAGCAGAGGAGAGTACAATGAGCAGTTCTTC
TRBJ2-6 | - | TRBD1 | TRBV7-9 | CASSLARRQGVSGANVLTF | TGTGCCAGCAGCTTAGCGAGGAGACAGGGAGTCTCTGGGGCCAACGTCCTGACTTTC
TRBJ2-5 | - | TRBD2 | TRBV30 | CAWGRGTSGGLETQYF | TGTGCCTGGGGGAGAGGGACTAGCGGGGGACTAGAGACCCAGTACTTC
TRBJ1-2 | - | TRBD1 | TRBV19 | CASSIDRTGSVYGYTF | TGTGCCAGTAGTATAGATCGGACAGGGAGCGTCTATGGCTACACCTTC
TRBJ2-5 | - | - | TRBV12-5 | CASGSTGGLTQYF | TGTGCTAGTGGTTCTACCGGAGGGTTGACCCAGTACTTC
TRBJ2-5 | - | - | TRBV30 | CAWSSVSSGTQYF | TGTGCCTGGAGCTCGGTCAGTTCAGGGACCCAGTACTTC
TRBJ1-2 | - | TRBD1 | TRBV18 | CASSPLEGAGNGYTF | TGTGCCAGCTCACCCCTGGAGGGGGCGGGGAATGGCTACACCTTC
TRBJ2-7 | - | TRBD1 | TRBV6-6 | CASSPTGTGAHEQYF | TGTGCCAGCAGCCCCACCGGGACAGGGGCTCACGAGCAGTACTTC
TRBJ2-1 | - | TRBD2 | TRBV18 | CASSGTSGFYNEQFF | TGTGCCAGCTCCGGGACTAGCGGGTTCTACAATGAGCAGTTCTTC
TRBJ1-2 | - | TRBD1 | TRBV7-2 | CASSLATGGADYGYTF | TGTGCCAGCAGCTTAGCTACAGGGGGCGCGGACTATGGCTACACCTTC
TRBJ2-1 | - | TRBD2 | TRBV5-6 | CASSGGTGRITYNEQFF | TGTGCCAGCAGCGGAGGGACCGGGAGGATCACCTACAATGAGCAGTTCTTC
TRBJ2-5 | few | - | TRBV4-1 | CASSQEGTRRAETQYF | TGCGCCAGCAGCCAAGAGGGGACTCGGAGGGCAGAGACCCAGTACTTC
TRBJ2-3 | few | - | TRBV19 | CATSRGTDTQYF | TGTGCCACCTCGAGGGGCACAGATACGCAGTATTTT
TRBJ2-3 | few | TRBD2 | TRBV2 | CASSERRMTSGGTDTQYF | TGTGCCAGCAGTGAAAGAAGGATGACTAGCGGAGGGACAGATACGCAGTATTTT
TRBJ2-5 | - | - | TRBV5-1 | CASSVSGDYSETQYF | TGCGCCAGCAGCGTGTCGGGGGATTATTCGGAGACCCAGTACTTC
TRBJ1-1 | - | - | TRBV2 | CASKEDIKDTEAFF | TGTGCCAGCAAAGAGGACATTAAGGACACTGAAGCTTTCTTT
TRBJ1-1 | - | - | TRBV25-1 | CASSEGSQIVTEAFF | TGTGCCAGCAGTGAAGGGAGTCAGATCGTGACTGAAGCTTTCTTT
TRBJ2-3 | - | TRBD2 | TRBV5-4 | CASRPGLATDTQYF | TGTGCCAGCAGGCCGGGACTAGCAACAGATACGCAGTATTTT
TRBJ1-1 | once | TRBD1 | TRBV9 | CASRPQTGRFTEAFF | TGTGCCAGCAGACCCCAGACAGGGAGGTTCACTGAAGCTTTCTTT
TRBJ2-5 | - | - | TRBV2 | CASSEAGTQYF | TGTGCCAGCAGTGAAGCCGGGACCCAGTACTTC
TRBJ1-2 | few | - | TRBV27 | CASSLIGGAYGYTF | TGTGCCAGCAGTTTAATAGGGGGGGCCTATGGCTACACCTTC
TRBJ1-5 | - | TRBD1 | TRBV19 | CASHDRGRNQPQHF | TGTGCCAGTCATGACAGGGGCCGCAATCAGCCCCAGCATTTT
TRBJ1-2 | - | TRBD1 | TRBV25-1 | CASSEPGTAYGYTF | TGTGCCAGCAGTGAACCCGGGACAGCCTATGGCTACACCTTC
TRBJ2-5 | - | - | TRBV20-1 | CSGTLQETQYF | TGCAGCGGGACACTCCAAGAGACCCAGTACTTC
TRBJ1-6 | few | - | TRBV4-3 | CASSQDRGGLPYNSPLHF | TGCGCCAGCAGCCAAGATCGGGGGGGCTTACCGTATAATTCACCCCTCCACTTT
TRBJ1-6 | - | - | TRBV7-8 | CASSVSGLNSPLHF | TGTGCCAGCAGCGTCAGTGGGCTGAATTCACCCCTCCACTTT
TRBJ1-2 | once | - | TRBV19 | CASTILPVAEANYGYTF | TGTGCCAGTACTATCCTACCCGTCGCCGAAGCTAACTATGGCTACACCTTC
TRBJ2-3 | - | - | TRBV27 | CASRGSSEDTQYF | TGTGCCAGTCGGGGTTCGAGCGAAGATACGCAGTATTTT
TRBJ2-5 | - | TRBD1 | TRBV7-9 | CASSQSGTGGPRTQYF | TGTGCCAGCAGCCAATCGGGGACAGGGGGCCCAAGGACCCAGTACTTC
TRBJ2-3 | few | - | TRBV11-3 | CASSLGGRVADTQYF | TGTGCCAGCAGCTTAGGTGGCAGGGTCGCAGATACGCAGTATTTT
TRBJ1-5 | - | - | TRBV11-2 | CASSFSGNQPQHF | TGTGCCAGCAGCTTCAGCGGCAATCAGCCCCAGCATTTT
TRBJ2-7 | - | - | TRBV19 | CASSIAAQGLGLYEQYF | TGTGCCAGTAGTATCGCCGCACAAGGTTTGGGACTCTACGAGCAGTACTTC
TRBJ1-6 | - | TRBD1 | TRBV30 | CAWSVGQVYSYNSPLHF | TGTGCCTGGAGTGTCGGACAGGTATACTCCTATAATTCACCCCTCCACTTT
TRBJ1-5 | once | - | TRBV6-5 | CASSYAQLNQPQHF | TGTGCCAGCAGTTACGCACAGCTCAATCAGCCCCAGCATTTT
TRBJ1-1 | few | - | TRBV14 | CASSQGRFSEAFF | TGTGCCAGCAGCCAAGGCAGGTTCTCTGAAGCTTTCTTT
TRBJ1-2 | - | TRBD1 | TRBV27 | CASSTKFSLDRGGGYTF | TGTGCCAGCAGTACTAAGTTCTCCCTCGACAGGGGGGGCGGCTACACCTTC
TRBJ1-4 | - | - | TRBV7-9 | CASSAGGRGEKLFF | TGTGCCAGCAGCGCAGGAGGGAGAGGAGAAAAACTGTTTTTT